This T cell receptor beta chain was observed in a study of blood T cell repertoires in COVID-19. Sequenced by immunoSEQ multiplex PCR; TCRdb stores in-frame clones only, minus some. The repertoire consists of 150,000 or so clones, with around four fifths occurring once and the leading ten covering roughly 7.5%. The germline V gene encodes CDR1 SGHRS and CDR2 YFSETQ. CDR3 length: 16 amino acids. V gave up 4 bases and J gave up 4 bases; unmatched junction bases: 11. The sample was peripheral blood. The source is a middle-aged man who had recovered from COVID-19. V usage is TRBV5-1 and J usage is TRBJ2-3, with 8 bases lining up with TRBD2. CDR3: CASSVSWREVPDTQYF. The DNA of the CDR3 is TGCGCCAGCAGCGTCAGTTGGCGGGAGGTTCCAGATACGCAGTATTTT. Based on the CDR3 plus reference TRBV5-1 and TRBJ2-3, the full variable domain is KAGVTQTPRYLIKTRGQQVTLSCSPISGHRSVSWYQQTPGQGLQFLFEYFSETQRNKGNFPGRFSGRQFSNSRSEMNVSTLELGDSALYLCASSVSWREVPDTQYFGPGTRLTVL.